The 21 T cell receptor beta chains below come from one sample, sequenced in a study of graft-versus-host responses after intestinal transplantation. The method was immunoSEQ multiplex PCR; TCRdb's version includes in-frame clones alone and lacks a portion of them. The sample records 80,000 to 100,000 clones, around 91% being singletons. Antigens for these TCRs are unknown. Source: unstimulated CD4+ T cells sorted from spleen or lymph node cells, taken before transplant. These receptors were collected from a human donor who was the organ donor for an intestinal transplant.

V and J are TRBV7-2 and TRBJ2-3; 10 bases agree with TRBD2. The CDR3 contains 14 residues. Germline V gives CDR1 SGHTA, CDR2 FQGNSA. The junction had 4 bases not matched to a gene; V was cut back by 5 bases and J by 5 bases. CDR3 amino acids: CASSEPSGRDTQYF. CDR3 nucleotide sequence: TGTGCCAGCAGCGAGCCTAGCGGGAGAGATACGCAGTATTTT.

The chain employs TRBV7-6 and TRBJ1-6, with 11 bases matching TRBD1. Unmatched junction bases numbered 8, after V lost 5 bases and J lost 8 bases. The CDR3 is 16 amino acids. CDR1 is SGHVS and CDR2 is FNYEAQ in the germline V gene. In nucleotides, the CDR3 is TGTGCCAGCAGCCTTGCCGGGACAGGGGGGGATTCACCCCTCCACTTT. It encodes CASSLAGTGGDSPLHF.

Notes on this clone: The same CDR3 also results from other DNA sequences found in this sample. The CDR3 DNA is TGTGCCAGCAGCTTGGCGGGCAGGGTGAACACTGAAGCTTTCTTT. Its protein is CASSLAGRVNTEAFF. The chain links TRBV5-6 to TRBJ1-1; TRBD1 might be the D (5 bases). The germline V gene encodes CDR1 SGHDT and CDR2 YYEEEE. The CDR3 contains 15 residues. V was shortened by 0 bases and J by 0 bases, with 9 bases between the two germline ends.

The CDR3 protein is CASRRDSYGYTF. DNA of the CDR3: TGTGCCAGCAGAAGGGACAGCTATGGCTACACCTTC. This chain joins TRBV6-1 and TRBJ1-2; 7 positions agree with TRBD1. The CDR3 loop spans 12 amino acids. V trimming: 6 bases; J trimming: 4 bases; junction bases outside the gene matches: 2. Germline loops: CDR1 MNHNS, CDR2 SASEGT.

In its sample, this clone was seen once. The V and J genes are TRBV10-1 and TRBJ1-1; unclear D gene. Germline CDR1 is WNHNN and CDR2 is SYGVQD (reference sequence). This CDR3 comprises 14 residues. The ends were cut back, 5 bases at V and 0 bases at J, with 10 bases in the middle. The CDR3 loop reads CASSLGFMNTEAFF. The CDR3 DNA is TGCGCCAGCAGTCTAGGTTTCATGAACACTGAAGCTTTCTTT.

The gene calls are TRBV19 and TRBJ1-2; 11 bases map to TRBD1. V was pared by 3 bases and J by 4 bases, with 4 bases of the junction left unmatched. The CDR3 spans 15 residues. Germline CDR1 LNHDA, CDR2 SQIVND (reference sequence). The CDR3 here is CASSIRDRGTYGYTF. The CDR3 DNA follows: TGTGCCAGTAGTATCCGGGACAGGGGGACCTATGGCTACACCTTC.

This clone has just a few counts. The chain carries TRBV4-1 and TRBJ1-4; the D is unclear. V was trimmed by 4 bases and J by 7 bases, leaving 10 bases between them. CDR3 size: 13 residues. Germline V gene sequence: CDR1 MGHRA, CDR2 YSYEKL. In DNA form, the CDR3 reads TGCGCCAGCAGCCTCACCAGGCTTGAAAAACTGTTTTTT. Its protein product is CASSLTRLEKLFF.

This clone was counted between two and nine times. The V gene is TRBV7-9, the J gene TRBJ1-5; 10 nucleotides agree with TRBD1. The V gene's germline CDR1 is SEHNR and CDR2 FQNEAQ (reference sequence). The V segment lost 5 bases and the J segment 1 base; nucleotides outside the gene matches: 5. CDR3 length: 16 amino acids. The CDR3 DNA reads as TGTGCCAGCAGCCCCCGGACAGGGGGAAGCAATCAGCCCCAGCATTTT. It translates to CASSPRTGGSNQPQHF. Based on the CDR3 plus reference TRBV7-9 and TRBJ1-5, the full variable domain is DTGVSQNPRHKITKRGQNVTFRCDPISEHNRLYWYRQTLGQGPEFLTYFQNEAQLEKSRLLSDRFSAERPKGSFSTLEIQRTEQGDSAMYLCASSPRTGGSNQPQHFGDGTRLSIL.

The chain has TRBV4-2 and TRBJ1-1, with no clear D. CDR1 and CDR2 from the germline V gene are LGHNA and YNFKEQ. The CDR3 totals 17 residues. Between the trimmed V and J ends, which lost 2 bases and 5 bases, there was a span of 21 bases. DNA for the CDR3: TGTGCCAGCAGCCAACCCGGGATAGGCACCCTGGGGACTGAAGCTTTCTTT. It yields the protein CASSQPGIGTLGTEAFF.

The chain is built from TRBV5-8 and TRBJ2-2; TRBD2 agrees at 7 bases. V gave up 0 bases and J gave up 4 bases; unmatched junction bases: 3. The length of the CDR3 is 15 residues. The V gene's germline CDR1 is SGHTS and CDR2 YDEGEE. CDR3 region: CASSLEGLPTGELFF. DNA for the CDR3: TGTGCCAGCAGCTTGGAGGGACTACCCACCGGGGAGCTGTTTTTT.

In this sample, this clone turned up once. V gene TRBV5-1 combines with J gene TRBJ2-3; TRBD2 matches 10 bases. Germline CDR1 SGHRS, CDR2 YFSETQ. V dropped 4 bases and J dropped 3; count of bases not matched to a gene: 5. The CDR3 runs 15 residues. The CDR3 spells CASSVVSGGTDTQYF. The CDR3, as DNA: TGCGCCAGCAGCGTGGTTAGCGGGGGGACAGATACGCAGTATTTT.

DNA for the CDR3: TGCGCCAGCAGCCAAGCCGGGACAGGGGACCACGAGCAGTACTTC. Encoded protein: CASSQAGTGDHEQYF. J is TRBJ2-7 and V is TRBV4-1; TRBD1 matches at 10 bases. CDR3 length equals 15 residues. Germline V CDR1 and CDR2: MGHRA, YSYEKL. V was pared by 1 base and J by 5 bases, with 5 bases of the junction left unmatched.

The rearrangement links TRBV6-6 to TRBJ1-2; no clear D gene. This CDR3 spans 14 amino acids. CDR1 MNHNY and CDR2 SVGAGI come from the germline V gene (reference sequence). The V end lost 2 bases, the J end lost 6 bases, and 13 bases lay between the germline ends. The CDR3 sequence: CASSYNRGMDGYTF. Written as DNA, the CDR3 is TGTGCCAGCAGTTACAATCGAGGGATGGATGGCTACACCTTC.

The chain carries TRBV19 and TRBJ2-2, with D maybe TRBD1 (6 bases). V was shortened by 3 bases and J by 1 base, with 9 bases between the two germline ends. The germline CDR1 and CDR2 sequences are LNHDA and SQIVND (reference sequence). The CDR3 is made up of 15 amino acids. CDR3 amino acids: CASSIRDKNTGELFF. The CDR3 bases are TGTGCCAGTAGTATCCGGGACAAGAACACCGGGGAGCTGTTTTTT.

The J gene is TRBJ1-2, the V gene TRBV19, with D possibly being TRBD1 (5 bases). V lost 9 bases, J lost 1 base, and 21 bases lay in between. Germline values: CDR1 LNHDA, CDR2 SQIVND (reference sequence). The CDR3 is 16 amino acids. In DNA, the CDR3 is TGTGCCAGCTCAGACTTGACAGCCGGATTTAACTATGGCTACACCTTC. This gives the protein CASSDLTAGFNYGYTF.

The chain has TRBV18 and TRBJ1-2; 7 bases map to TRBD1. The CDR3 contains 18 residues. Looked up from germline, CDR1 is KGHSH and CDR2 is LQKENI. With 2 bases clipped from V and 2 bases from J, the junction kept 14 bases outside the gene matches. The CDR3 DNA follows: TGTGCCAGCTCACCATTTTCTCCGGGACAGCCTTCCAACTATGGCTACACCTTC. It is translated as CASSPFSPGQPSNYGYTF. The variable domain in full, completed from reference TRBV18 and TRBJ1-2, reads NAGVMQNPRHLVRRRGQEARLRCSPMKGHSHVYWYRQLPEEGLKFMVYLQKENIIDESGMPKERFSAEFPKEGPSILRIQQVVRGDSAAYFCASSPFSPGQPSNYGYTFGSGTRLTVV.

The CDR3 DNA sequence: TGCGCCGGGACAGGGGGGCTGGACTACGAGCAGTACTTC. It codes for CAGTGGLDYEQYF. The rearrangement links TRBV4-3 to TRBJ2-7; TRBD1 matches 11 bases. Looked up from germline, CDR1 is LGHNA and CDR2 is YSLEER. V gave up 11 bases and J gave up 3 bases; unmatched junction bases: 6. The length of the CDR3 is 13 residues.

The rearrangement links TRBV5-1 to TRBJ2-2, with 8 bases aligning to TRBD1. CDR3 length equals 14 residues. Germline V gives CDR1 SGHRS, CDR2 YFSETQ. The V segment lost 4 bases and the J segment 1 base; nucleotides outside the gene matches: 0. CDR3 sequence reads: CASSGQGNTGELFF. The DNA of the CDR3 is TGCGCCAGCAGCGGACAGGGGAACACCGGGGAGCTGTTTTTT.

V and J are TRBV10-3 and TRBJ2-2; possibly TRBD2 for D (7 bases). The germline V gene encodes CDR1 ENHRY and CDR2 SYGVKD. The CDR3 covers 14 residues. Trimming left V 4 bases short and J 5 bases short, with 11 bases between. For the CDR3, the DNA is TGTGCCATCAGTGCGGGGGGCCGAACCGGGGAGCTGTTTTTT. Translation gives CAISAGGRTGELFF.

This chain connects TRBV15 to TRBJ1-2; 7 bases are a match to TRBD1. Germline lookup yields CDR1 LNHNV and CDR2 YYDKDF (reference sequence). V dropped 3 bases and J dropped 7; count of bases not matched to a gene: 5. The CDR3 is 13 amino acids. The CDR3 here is CATSSDRVGGYTF. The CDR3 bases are TGTGCCACCAGCAGTGACAGGGTCGGTGGCTACACCTTC.

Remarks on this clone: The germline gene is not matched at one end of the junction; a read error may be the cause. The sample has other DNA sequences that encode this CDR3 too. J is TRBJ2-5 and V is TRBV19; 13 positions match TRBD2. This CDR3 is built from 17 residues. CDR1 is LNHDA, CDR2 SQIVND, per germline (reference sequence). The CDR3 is CASSIGGLAGVQETQYF. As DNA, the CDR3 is TGTGCCAGCAGTATAGGCGGACTAGCGGGGGTACAAGAGACCCAGTACTTC.